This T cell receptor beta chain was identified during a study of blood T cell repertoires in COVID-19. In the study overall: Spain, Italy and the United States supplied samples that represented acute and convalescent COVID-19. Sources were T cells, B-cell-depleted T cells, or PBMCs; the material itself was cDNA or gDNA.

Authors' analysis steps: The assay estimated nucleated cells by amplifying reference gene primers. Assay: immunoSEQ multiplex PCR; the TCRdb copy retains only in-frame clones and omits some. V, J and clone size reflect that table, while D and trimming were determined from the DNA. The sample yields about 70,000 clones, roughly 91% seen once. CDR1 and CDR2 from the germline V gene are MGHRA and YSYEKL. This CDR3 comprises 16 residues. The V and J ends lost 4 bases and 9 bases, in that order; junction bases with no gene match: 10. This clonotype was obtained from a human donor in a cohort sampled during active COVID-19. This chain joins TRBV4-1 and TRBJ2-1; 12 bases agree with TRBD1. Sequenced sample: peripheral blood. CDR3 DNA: TGCGCCAGCAGCCTACCTACGGGACAGGGGGCGGGTGAGCAGTTCTTC. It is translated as CASSLPTGQGAGEQFF.